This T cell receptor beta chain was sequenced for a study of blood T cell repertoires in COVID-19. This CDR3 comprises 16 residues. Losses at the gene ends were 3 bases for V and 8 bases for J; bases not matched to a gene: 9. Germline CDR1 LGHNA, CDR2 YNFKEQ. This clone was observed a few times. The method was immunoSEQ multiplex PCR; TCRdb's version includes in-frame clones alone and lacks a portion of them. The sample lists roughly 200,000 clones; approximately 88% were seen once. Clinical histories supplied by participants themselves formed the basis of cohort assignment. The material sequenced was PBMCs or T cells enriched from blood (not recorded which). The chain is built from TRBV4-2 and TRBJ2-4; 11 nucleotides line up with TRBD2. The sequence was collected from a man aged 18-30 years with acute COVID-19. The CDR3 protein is CASSQTTSGSTDIQYF. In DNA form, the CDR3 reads TGTGCCAGCAGCCAGACCACTAGCGGGAGTACGGACATTCAGTACTTC.